The next 20 T cell receptor beta chains were all read from a single sample in a study of control samples from healthy donors and cancer patients. Data came from immunoSEQ multiplex PCR; TCRdb stores just in-frame clones and leaves some out. The sample holds some 110,000 clones; 83% are singletons and the top ten take approximately 13%. The sample consisted of blood. These receptors were obtained from a woman in her 50s in good health.

The rearrangement joins TRBV30 to TRBJ2-5, with a weak D call TRBD2 (5 bases). Trimming took off 1 base at V and 2 bases at J, with 11 bases between the two ends. CDR1 is GTSNPN, CDR2 SVGIG, per germline (reference sequence). The CDR3 is 14 amino acids. The CDR3 DNA reads TGTGCCTGGAGTGATCGAGGGTGGCAAGAGACCCAGTACTTC. Translation: CAWSDRGWQETQYF.

The J gene is TRBJ2-7, the V gene TRBV14; 7 bases align to TRBD1. CDR3 length: 14 residues. Germline CDR1 reads SGHDN; CDR2 reads FVKESK. With 6 bases clipped from V and 0 bases from J, the junction kept 5 bases outside the gene matches. This CDR3 reads CASRPGTVSYEQYF. CDR3 nucleotides: TGTGCCAGCAGACCCGGGACAGTCTCCTACGAGCAGTACTTC. Based on the CDR3 plus reference TRBV14 and TRBJ2-7, the full variable domain is EAGVTQFPSHSVIEKGQTVTLRCDPISGHDNLYWYRRVMGKEIKFLLHFVKESKQDESGMPNNRFLAERTGGTYSTLKVQPAELEDSGVYFCASRPGTVSYEQYFGPGTRLTVT.

V usage is TRBV6-4 and J usage is TRBJ2-1; 11 nucleotides align to TRBD2. The CDR3 is 15 residues long. Germline CDR1 reads MRHNA; CDR2 reads SNTAGT. V dropped 0 bases and J dropped 15; count of bases not matched to a gene: 10. The CDR3: CASSDSGSSGGKRFF. The CDR3 DNA is TGTGCCAGCAGTGACTCGGGGTCTAGCGGGGGGAAAAGGTTCTTC.

For this clone: The same CDR3 can be traced to other DNA sequences in this sample. This chain links TRBV12-3 or TRBV12-4 with TRBJ2-5, with D unresolved. CDR3 length equals 11 residues. Deletions cut 2 bases from V and 5 bases from J, with 3 bases between. The CDR3 loop is CASSLRETQYF. CDR3 nucleotide sequence: TGTGCCAGCAGTTTACGTGAGACCCAGTACTTC.

This sequence joins TRBV19 and TRBJ2-7, with a possible D match to TRBD1 (6 bases). The CDR3 extends over 15 amino acids. Germline CDR1 reads LNHDA; CDR2 reads SQIVND (reference sequence). V lost 1 base and J lost 2, with 12 bases in between. The CDR3 region is CASSIVAGQPYEQYF. In DNA, the CDR3 is TGTGCCAGTAGTATAGTTGCCGGACAGCCCTACGAGCAGTACTTC.

This clone was recorded once. The genes are TRBV5-6 and TRBJ1-6, with D maybe TRBD1 (6 bases). CDR3 length: 14 amino acids. Trimming left V 3 bases short and J 7 bases short, with 11 bases between. The germline gives CDR1 SGHDT, CDR2 YYEEEE. The CDR3 reads CASSWGQLNSPLHF. The DNA of the CDR3 is TGTGCCAGCAGCTGGGGACAACTAAATTCACCCCTCCACTTT.

The chain recombines TRBV10-1 with TRBJ2-7; no clear D. The CDR3 runs to 15 residues. Germline CDR1 WNHNN, CDR2 SYGVQD (reference sequence). V gave up 2 bases and J gave up 2 bases, with 13 bases separating them. The CDR3 DNA reads as TGCGCCAGCAGTGAGGAGCCCTTCGTTCCCTACGAGCAGTACTTC. Amino acid sequence: CASSEEPFVPYEQYF.

This chain links TRBV11-1 with TRBJ1-1, with no clear D. The CDR3 runs to 13 residues. Germline V gene lookup returns CDR1 SGHAT and CDR2 FQDESV (reference sequence). V was shortened by 5 bases and J by 4 bases, with 11 bases between the two germline ends. Written as DNA, the CDR3 is TGTGCCAGCAGCCAGTCGCTGGGCACTGAAGCTTTCTTT. Protein product: CASSQSLGTEAFF.

This chain links TRBV2 with TRBJ2-1, with 14 bases identical to TRBD2. After removal of 9 bases from V and 10 bases from J, the junction contained 8 bases not matched to a gene. Germline values: CDR1 SNHLY, CDR2 FYNNEI. This CDR3 comprises 14 residues. CDR3 residues: CARKGTSGREEQFF. CDR3 coding DNA: TGTGCCAGAAAAGGGACTAGCGGGAGAGAGGAGCAGTTCTTC.

To note about this clone: Different DNA sequences within this sample yield the same CDR3. J is TRBJ1-5 and V is TRBV11-2; 11 nucleotides line up with TRBD1. The CDR3 runs 16 residues. CDR1 is SGHAT and CDR2 is FQNNGV in the germline V gene. J was trimmed by 7 bases and V by 0 bases; bases with no gene match: 5. Here the CDR3 reads CASSLEMGQGEQPQHF. The CDR3, as DNA: TGTGCCAGCAGCTTAGAAATGGGACAGGGGGAACAGCCCCAGCATTTT.

The gene calls are TRBV29-1 and TRBJ1-1, with TRBD1 as a possible D gene (6 bases). Germline V gene sequence: CDR1 SQVTM, CDR2 ANQGSEA. There are 15 residues in the CDR3. V gave up 4 bases and J gave up 1 base, with 16 bases separating them. The CDR3 DNA reads as TGCAGCGTTGTAGGGGGGTGGTCGGGGAACACTGAAGCTTTCTTT. It specifies CSVVGGWSGNTEAFF.

The chain has TRBV2 and TRBJ2-1; 8 positions agree with TRBD1. Germline V CDR1 and CDR2: SNHLY, FYNNEI. Unmatched junction bases numbered 3, after V lost 4 bases and J lost 1 base. CDR3 length: 15 residues. The CDR3 spells CASSVGQGSYNEQFF. CDR3 DNA sequence: TGTGCCAGCAGTGTCGGACAGGGTTCCTACAATGAGCAGTTCTTC.

The chain carries TRBV6-1 and TRBJ2-5; 12 bases fit TRBD2. V lost 2 bases to trimming and J lost 4 bases; unmatched junction nucleotides: 8. Per germline, CDR1 MNHNS and CDR2 SASEGT. The CDR3 has 17 residues. In nucleotides, the CDR3 is TGTGCCAGCAGTGAAAGGCTAGCGGGGGGGCAGTTAGAGACCCAGTACTTC. It is translated as CASSERLAGGQLETQYF.

V and J are TRBV7-2 and TRBJ2-7; D uncertain. The V end was cut by 1 base, the J end by 6 bases, with 13 bases between. The germline CDR1 and CDR2 sequences are SGHTA and FQGNSA. The CDR3 runs to 14 residues. CDR3 residues: CASSLDVNLREQYF. CDR3 DNA: TGTGCCAGCAGCTTAGACGTAAACCTCCGCGAGCAGTACTTC.

A few counts support this clone. Written as DNA, the CDR3 is TGTGCCAGTAGTACGCCGCGGGGGCTTGGAAACACCATATATTTT. Amino acid sequence: CASSTPRGLGNTIYF. J is TRBJ1-3 and V is TRBV19; D is possibly TRBD1 (6 bases). The germline gives CDR1 LNHDA, CDR2 SQIVND (reference sequence). CDR3 size: 15 residues. Deletions cut 4 bases from V and 3 bases from J, with 13 bases between.

This rearrangement joins TRBV2 to TRBJ2-4; D uncertain. Germline CDR1 reads SNHLY; CDR2 reads FYNNEI. The V and J ends lost 7 bases and 5 bases respectively, with 6 bases between them. The CDR3 contains 11 residues. CDR3 loop: CASTLENIQYF. The DNA of the CDR3 is TGTGCCAGCACCTTGGAAAACATTCAGTACTTC.

The chain couples TRBV5-6 to TRBJ2-7; 9 bases align to TRBD2. There are 15 residues in the CDR3. Germline V gene data show CDR1 as SGHDT and CDR2 as YYEEEE. After removal of 3 bases from V and 0 bases from J, the junction contained 4 bases not matched to a gene. CDR3 DNA: TGTGCCAGCAGCTCAAGCGGGGGGTACTCCTACGAGCAGTACTTC. This translates into CASSSSGGYSYEQYF.

The genes are TRBV21-1 and TRBJ2-7; the table names TRBD1, a call not compared with the DNA. TRBV21-1 is noted as a pseudogene. The CDR3 is 16 residues long. CDR3 loop: CASSDRQGIHSYEQYF. The DNA of the CDR3 is TGTGCCAGCAGCGACAGACAGGGTATCCACTCCTACGAGCAGTACTTC.

V and J are TRBV10-3 and TRBJ2-5, with 9 positions matching TRBD2. With V trimmed by 10 bases and J by 4 bases, 10 bases remained unmatched. This CDR3 spans 14 amino acids. Germline CDR1 ENHRY, CDR2 SYGVKD. In DNA, the CDR3 is TGTGCCACCCGTAGCGGGAGCTCGGGAGAGACCCAGTACTTC. Amino acid sequence: CATRSGSSGETQYF.

J is TRBJ2-1 and V is TRBV7-9; 12 bases map to TRBD2. Trimming cost V 4 bases and J 4 bases; bases outside gene matches: 5. Germline V gives CDR1 SEHNR, CDR2 FQNEAQ (reference sequence). The CDR3 covers 16 residues. The CDR3 is CASSSRLAGEYNEQFF. Here the CDR3 DNA reads TGTGCCAGCAGCTCAAGACTAGCGGGGGAATACAATGAGCAGTTCTTC.